The text below deals with one T cell receptor beta chain. This entry belongs to a study of blood T cell repertoires in COVID-19. Study overall: Samples came from the United States, Italy and Spain, spanning acute and convalescent COVID-19. The cDNA or gDNA used as material had been derived from T cells, B-cell-depleted T cells, or PBMCs.

Under the authors' procedure: Amplification with reference gene primers provided the estimates of nucleated cell counts. The method was immunoSEQ multiplex PCR; TCRdb's version includes in-frame clones alone and lacks a portion of them. V and J calls and clone size are those listed in that table; D and trimming were worked out from the DNA. Among approximately 160,000 clones listed, around 84% were seen once. This clonotype originated in a woman older than 75 with acute or convalescent COVID-19. Sequenced input: peripheral blood.

The CDR3 sequence: CASSQSEGRVRGEKNTGELFF. CDR3 coding DNA: TGCGCCAGCAGTCAATCGGAGGGCAGGGTCCGAGGGGAGAAGAACACCGGGGAGCTGTTTTTT. The V call is TRBV23-1, the J call TRBJ2-2; possibly TRBD2 for D (6 bases). TRBV23-1 is an ORF for which the function is uncertain. The CDR3 consists of 21 residues. Trimming stripped 0 bases from V and 1 base from J, with 24 bases between.